Shown below are 21 T cell receptor beta chains from a single sample sequenced in a study of T cell responses to AZD1222 COVID-19 vaccine. The repertoire was sequenced with immunoSEQ multiplex PCR; TCRdb's copy has only in-frame clones and lacks some. The table shows roughly 200,000 clones, with 90% to 95% occurring only once. The sequencing here drew on peripheral blood, taken 28 days after the second dose of the MenACWY control vaccine. These receptors were collected from an adult who received the MenACWY meningococcal vaccine as a control.

The chain carries TRBV4-1 and TRBJ2-2, with a possible D match to TRBD2 (6 bases). This CDR3 is built from 16 residues. The germline V and J ends were trimmed by 2 bases and 2 bases, with 12 bases remaining between them. The germline gives CDR1 MGHRA, CDR2 YSYEKL. CDR3 coding DNA: TGCGCCAGCAGCCAAACCGGGACTTCAAACACCGGGGAGCTGTTTTTT. This gives the protein CASSQTGTSNTGELFF.

The chain recombines TRBV6-5 with TRBJ1-6, with TRBD1 identical over 7 bases. V lost 4 bases, J lost 13 bases, and 7 bases stayed unmatched. This CDR3 spans 13 amino acids. Germline CDR1 is MNHEY and CDR2 is SVGAGI. The CDR3 nucleotides read TGTGCCAGCAGTTCCGCACAGGGGACCCCCCTCCACTTT. Translating gives CASSSAQGTPLHF.

V gene TRBV7-2 combines with J gene TRBJ1-3; D may be TRBD1 (5 bases). The CDR3 covers 15 residues. Trimming took 5 bases from V and 8 from J, leaving 19 bases between them. Germline V lookup: CDR1 SGHTA, CDR2 FQGNSA. The chain's CDR3 is CASSPRQGGSDTIYF. The CDR3 DNA reads as TGTGCCAGCAGCCCCCGGCAGGGCGGTTCAGACACCATATATTTT.

This clone was seen just once. The V gene is TRBV5-8, the J gene TRBJ1-2; 8 bases line up with TRBD1. This CDR3 is built from 15 residues. J was trimmed by 4 bases and V by 4 bases; bases with no gene match: 9. CDR1 and CDR2 from the germline V gene are SGHTS and YDEGEE. Written as DNA, the CDR3 is TGTGCCAGCAGCCGGGCAGGGCAGGGGGCCTATGGCTACACCTTC. It translates to CASSRAGQGAYGYTF. The entire variable domain, with the rest obtained from reference TRBV5-8 and TRBJ1-2, is as follows: EAGVTQSPTHLIKTRGQQATLRCSPISGHTSVYWYQQALGLGLQFLLWYDEGEERNRGNFPPRFSGRQFPNYSSELNVNALELEDSALYLCASSRAGQGAYGYTFGSGTRLTVV.

This sequence joins TRBV4-1 and TRBJ1-1; D remains ambiguous. The CDR3 totals 13 residues. Trimming stripped 6 bases from V and 1 base from J, with 9 bases between. Germline V gene data show CDR1 as MGHRA and CDR2 as YSYEKL. CDR3 in DNA: TGCGCCAGCAGTTGGGTGGAGAACACTGAAGCTTTCTTT. It specifies CASSWVENTEAFF.

The genes are TRBV5-4 and TRBJ2-7; a weak D match, TRBD1 (5 bases). This CDR3 comprises 14 residues. Trimming pared 1 base from V and 7 bases from J, leaving 15 bases between. The germline CDR1 and CDR2 sequences are SGHNT and YYREEE (reference sequence). CDR3 residues: CASSLRQGLAEQYF. CDR3 DNA: TGTGCCAGCAGCTTGAGGCAGGGCCTTGCAGAGCAGTACTTC.

V and J are TRBV6-5 and TRBJ2-7, with 8 bases aligning to TRBD1. Germline-derived CDR1 and CDR2 are MNHEY and SVGAGI. Trimming at V came to 4 bases and at J to 3 bases, leaving 8 bases not matched to a gene. This CDR3 contains 15 residues. The CDR3 loop is CASSSLDRVGYEQYF. CDR3 coding DNA: TGTGCCAGCAGTTCCCTGGACAGGGTTGGCTACGAGCAGTACTTC.

As regards this clone: The sample contains more than one DNA sequence encoding this CDR3. The chain uses TRBV9 and TRBJ1-6; D is ambiguous. CDR1 SGDLS and CDR2 YYNGEE come from the germline V gene. Trimming took 2 bases from V and 5 from J, leaving 8 bases between them. The CDR3 has 14 residues. CDR3 sequence: CASSVGGDNSPLHF. The CDR3 DNA reads TGTGCCAGCAGCGTGGGCGGAGATAATTCACCCCTCCACTTT.

This rearrangement joins TRBV2 to TRBJ1-2; D unclear. The V end was cut by 2 bases, the J end by 7 bases, with 20 bases between. This CDR3 contains 16 residues. Germline CDR1 is SNHLY and CDR2 is FYNNEI. The CDR3 region is CASSERANLVVRGYTF. In DNA, the CDR3 is TGTGCCAGCAGTGAACGAGCCAACCTTGTGGTGCGTGGCTACACCTTC.

The chain carries TRBV20-1 and TRBJ2-5; D gene unclear. The V gene's germline CDR1 is DFQATT and CDR2 SNEGSKA (reference sequence). The V gene lost 5 bases and the J gene lost 5 bases, with 9 bases spanning the gap. This CDR3 is 11 amino acids long. CDR3 residues: CSASLLETQYF. DNA for the CDR3: TGCAGTGCTTCCCTCCTTGAGACCCAGTACTTC.

The chain uses TRBV20-1 and TRBJ1-4; the D gene is possibly TRBD1 (5 bases). Between the trimmed V and J ends, which lost 3 bases and 0 bases, there was a span of 11 bases. The CDR3 has 15 amino acids. The germline V gene encodes CDR1 DFQATT and CDR2 SNEGSKA (reference sequence). CDR3 amino acids: CSASRGQTTNEKLFF. CDR3 sequence (DNA): TGCAGTGCTAGTAGAGGACAAACAACTAATGAAAAACTGTTTTTT.

The chain employs TRBV10-2 and TRBJ1-2; D gene ambiguous. The V end was cut by 4 bases, the J end by 0 bases, with 12 bases between. CDR3 size: 15 residues. CDR1 WSHSY and CDR2 SAAADI come from the germline V gene. Written as DNA, the CDR3 is TGCGCCAGCAGTGCGGGCGGAACTCCTAACTATGGCTACACCTTC. This sequence encodes CASSAGGTPNYGYTF.

The chain combines TRBV30 with TRBJ1-1, with D perhaps matching TRBD1 (5 bases). Between the trimmed V and J ends, which lost 3 bases and 7 bases, there was a span of 21 bases. CDR3 length: 15 residues. Germline lookup yields CDR1 GTSNPN and CDR2 SVGIG (reference sequence). DNA for the CDR3: TGTGCCTGGAGAATGCCGAGAGCTGGGGGGATTGAAGCTTTCTTT. Translating gives CAWRMPRAGGIEAFF.

The chain couples TRBV10-1 to TRBJ2-2; D is possibly TRBD1 (7 bases). The CDR3 extends over 15 amino acids. Trimming left V 2 bases short and J 7 bases short, with 14 bases between. CDR1 is WNHNN and CDR2 is SYGVQD in the germline V gene (reference sequence). The CDR3 DNA reads TGCGCCAGCAGTGAGCGCAGGGGGGATGTCGGGGAGCTGTTTTTT. Translated, it gives CASSERRGDVGELFF.

The rearrangement links TRBV5-8 to TRBJ1-5; no clear D gene. V lost 4 bases to trimming and J lost 1 base, with 12 bases between them. Per germline, CDR1 SGHTS and CDR2 YDEGEE. The CDR3 extends over 15 amino acids. The CDR3 protein is CASSVHKLSNQPQHF. DNA for the CDR3: TGTGCCAGCAGCGTACATAAACTGAGCAATCAGCCCCAGCATTTT. Looking up the rest from reference TRBV5-8 and TRBJ1-5 gives the full variable domain: EAGVTQSPTHLIKTRGQQATLRCSPISGHTSVYWYQQALGLGLQFLLWYDEGEERNRGNFPPRFSGRQFPNYSSELNVNALELEDSALYLCASSVHKLSNQPQHFGDGTRLSIL.

V gene TRBV3-1 (or the pseudogene TRBV3-2) combines with J gene TRBJ1-1, with no clear D. V lost 4 bases to trimming and J lost 0 bases, with 9 bases between them. In germline, CDR1 is LGHDT, CDR2 YNNKEL (reference sequence). This CDR3 comprises 14 residues. The chain's CDR3 is CASSPHSMNTEAFF. CDR3 sequence (DNA): TGTGCCAGCAGCCCCCATAGCATGAACACTGAAGCTTTCTTT.

CDR3 DNA sequence: TGTGCCAGCAGTGACTATCCGGGGGGGGTCACAGATACGCAGTATTTT. It codes for CASSDYPGGVTDTQYF. This chain joins TRBV6-4 and TRBJ2-3; 8 bases align to TRBD2. CDR3 length: 16 amino acids. V lost 1 base and J lost 2; bases outside the gene matches: 5. The germline gives CDR1 MRHNA, CDR2 SNTAGT.

The chain links TRBV6-5 to TRBJ1-2, with 9 bases aligning to TRBD1. Looked up from germline, CDR1 is MNHEY and CDR2 is SVGAGI. Germline trimming cut 6 bases from V and 5 bases from J; bases unmatched to any gene: 4. This CDR3 region has 13 residues. CDR3 loop: CASRDRGWYGYTF. For the CDR3, the DNA is TGTGCCAGCAGGGACAGGGGTTGGTATGGCTACACCTTC.

The chain has TRBV3-1 (or the pseudogene TRBV3-2) and TRBJ1-4; D is unresolved. Germline CDR1 is LGHDT and CDR2 is YNNKEL (reference sequence). The CDR3 sequence is 15 residues long. V shed 5 bases and J shed 3 bases, with 13 bases lying between them. DNA for the CDR3: TGTGCCAGCAGCGAGAGCGGTGGCTCTAATGAAAAACTGTTTTTT. Protein sequence: CASSESGGSNEKLFF.

The chain links TRBV5-6 to TRBJ1-5, with D possibly being TRBD1 (5 bases). Trimming took off 4 bases at V and 3 bases at J, with 8 bases between the two ends. Germline assignment: CDR1 SGHDT and CDR2 YYEEEE. CDR3 length: 13 residues. The CDR3 bases are TGTGCCAGCAGCGAGGGGAACAATCAGCCCCAGCATTTT. Amino acid sequence: CASSEGNNQPQHF. The full variable domain, completed using reference TRBV5-6 and TRBJ1-5, is DAGVTQSPTHLIKTRGQQVTLRCSPKSGHDTVSWYQQALGQGPQFIFQYYEEEERQRGNFPDRFSGHQFPNYSSELNVNALLLGDSALYLCASSEGNNQPQHFGDGTRLSIL.

Turning to this clone: The germline gene is not matched at one end of the junction; a read error may be the cause. CDR3 residues: CAILVGVNDGYTF. CDR3 sequence (DNA): TGTGCCATCCTCGTCGGGGTTAACGATGGCTACACCTTC. The chain combines TRBV28 with TRBJ1-2; no clear D gene. Germline V gives CDR1 MDHEN, CDR2 SYDVKM. The CDR3 is 13 residues long.